A selection of T cell receptor beta chains follows, all from one sample in a study of beta chain features in type 1 diabetes. The repertoire was sequenced with immunoSEQ multiplex PCR; TCRdb's copy has only in-frame clones and lacks some. The sample contains 300,000 to 400,000 clones, approximately 8.2% of which appear only once. Sequencing input: central memory CD4+ T cells from blood. The receptors were sampled from a woman under 30 in good health. Each CDR3 is given with its conserved first and last residue. A D gene is named only where the DNA matches it firmly. Clone sizes are given selectively: once, few, many, or a class where the clone is expanded.

J	D	size	V	CDR3	DNA
TRBJ2-5	.	few	TRBV14	CASSQVGTGMTQYF	TGTGCCAGCAGCCAAGTTGGAACCGGGATGACCCAGTACTTC
TRBJ1-2	TRBD1	few	TRBV29-1	CSVGQGETSYGYTF	TGCAGCGTTGGACAGGGGGAGACAAGCTATGGCTACACCTTC
TRBJ2-2	.	few	TRBV7-3	CASSRGVGGELFF	TGTGCCAGCAGCCGGGGAGTTGGCGGGGAGCTGTTTTTT
TRBJ2-1	TRBD1	many	TRBV5-1	CASRDRTGAWNEQFF	TGCGCCAGCAGGGACCGGACAGGGGCTTGGAATGAGCAGTTCTTC
TRBJ1-1	TRBD1	.	TRBV2	CASSVQGETTEAFF	TGTGCCAGCAGTGTCCAGGGGGAGACCACTGAAGCTTTCTTT
TRBJ2-1	.	few	TRBV9	CASSYGQSSYNEQFF	TGTGCCAGCAGCTACGGACAGTCGTCCTACAATGAGCAGTTCTTC
TRBJ2-7	.	.	TRBV7-2	CASSGRVAYEQYF	TGTGCCAGCAGCGGCAGGGTTGCCTACGAGCAGTACTTC
TRBJ2-1	.	many	TRBV5-1	CASSTNPGREQFF	TGCGCCAGCAGCACTAACCCAGGACGCGAGCAGTTCTTC
TRBJ2-4	TRBD1	.	TRBV7-9	CASSLGRQGAIQYF	TGTGCCAGCAGCTTAGGACGACAGGGCGCCATTCAGTACTTC
TRBJ2-5	TRBD1	few	TRBV27	CASSSSTGGGETQYF	TGTGCCAGCAGCTCCTCGACAGGGGGAGGGGAGACCCAGTACTTC
TRBJ1-3	.	few	TRBV28	CASTDGQLRSGNTIYF	TGTGCCAGCACGGACGGACAGCTCCGCTCTGGAAACACCATATATTTT
TRBJ2-7	TRBD2	many	TRBV7-9	CASSSLAGGAYEQYF	TGTGCCAGCAGCTCATTAGCGGGAGGCGCCTACGAGCAGTACTTC
TRBJ2-2	.	few	TRBV7-2	CASSLSQGPGELFF	TGTGCCAGCAGCTTGTCTCAAGGTCCCGGGGAGCTGTTTTTT
TRBJ2-7	TRBD2	few	TRBV6-5	CASKLLADSYEQYF	TGTGCCAGCAAGCTCCTAGCGGACTCCTACGAGCAGTACTTC
TRBJ2-1	TRBD2	.	TRBV2	CATDPSGRGLNEQFF	TGTGCCACCGACCCGAGCGGGAGGGGACTGAATGAGCAGTTCTTC
TRBJ2-1	TRBD1	few	TRBV7-3	CASSLDRGRYNEQFF	TGTGCCAGCAGCTTGGACAGGGGACGTTACAATGAGCAGTTCTTC
TRBJ2-7	TRBD2	few	TRBV7-8	CASSLAASGSRGEQYF	TGTGCCAGCAGCTTAGCGGCTAGCGGGAGTCGGGGCGAGCAGTACTTC
TRBJ2-5	.	few	TRBV28	CASRNFGKETQYF	TGTGCCAGCCGAAACTTCGGGAAAGAGACCCAGTACTTC
TRBJ2-3	TRBD2	few	TRBV28	CASSLGGLAGSTDTQYF	TGTGCCAGCAGTTTAGGGGGACTAGCGGGAAGCACAGATACGCAGTATTTT
TRBJ2-5	.	few	TRBV6-6	CASSYEQTQYF	TGTGCCAGCAGTTACGAGCAGACCCAGTACTTC
TRBJ2-1	.	.	TRBV9	CASSVEARIYNEQFF	TGTGCCAGCAGCGTAGAAGCTAGGATATACAATGAGCAGTTCTTC
TRBJ2-7	.	.	TRBV7-2	CASSSDRNYEQYF	TGTGCCAGCAGCTCCGACAGGAACTACGAGCAGTACTTC
TRBJ2-7	TRBD2	.	TRBV2	CASSLSGTSGSSYEQYF	TGTGCCAGCAGTTTATCCGGGACTAGCGGTTCCTCCTACGAGCAGTACTTC
TRBJ1-4	.	few	TRBV6-1	CASSDWQGNEKLFF	TGTGCCAGCAGTGATTGGCAGGGGAATGAAAAACTGTTTTTT
TRBJ2-1	.	once	TRBV7-2	CASSLELIYNEQFF	TGTGCCAGCAGCTTGGAACTGATCTACAATGAGCAGTTCTTC
TRBJ2-1	.	few	TRBV6-6	CASSDTGSSYNEQFF	TGTGCCAGCAGTGATACAGGGAGCTCCTACAATGAGCAGTTCTTC
TRBJ2-2	TRBD2	few	TRBV11-1	CATALAGGGGAGELFF	TGTGCCACCGCTCTAGCGGGAGGAGGGGGCGCCGGGGAGCTGTTTTTT
TRBJ2-1	.	.	TRBV18	CASAPHADSPRQFF	TGTGCCAGCGCACCACACGCCGACAGCCCCAGGCAGTTCTTC
TRBJ2-3	.	.	TRBV7-2	CASSFGAGTDTQYF	TGTGCCAGCAGCTTTGGGGCCGGCACAGATACGCAGTATTTT
TRBJ2-3	TRBD2	.	TRBV28	CASSLGLAGETDTQYF	TGTGCCAGCAGTTTAGGACTAGCGGGAGAAACAGATACGCAGTATTTT
TRBJ2-3	.	few	TRBV25-1	CASGGDLDTQYF	TGTGCCAGCGGCGGAGATCTGGATACGCAGTATTTT
TRBJ1-2	TRBD1	.	TRBV2	CASSGDRTYGYTF	TGTGCCAGCAGTGGGGACAGAACCTATGGCTACACCTTC
TRBJ2-2	.	few	TRBV28	CASSSPGQNTGELFF	TGTGCCAGCAGTTCCCCGGGACAAAACACCGGGGAGCTGTTTTTT
TRBJ2-3	.	.	TRBV5-1	CASKRDSFTDTQYF	TGCGCCAGCAAAAGGGACTCCTTCACAGATACGCAGTATTTT
TRBJ2-2	.	many	TRBV5-6	CASSLFAGRLGELFF	TGTGCCAGCAGCTTGTTTGCAGGGAGGCTCGGGGAGCTGTTTTTT
TRBJ2-5	.	.	TRBV7-3	CASSFGEVLQETQYF	TGTGCCAGCAGCTTCGGGGAGGTCCTCCAAGAGACCCAGTACTTC
TRBJ2-3	.	few	TRBV7-3	CASSLILSDTQYF	TGTGCCAGCAGCTTAATACTTTCAGATACGCAGTATTTT
TRBJ2-3	.	few	TRBV4-2	CASSQDMGGVGYEQYF	TGTGCCAGCAGCCAAGATATGGGTGGGGTGGGTTATGAGCAGTATTTT